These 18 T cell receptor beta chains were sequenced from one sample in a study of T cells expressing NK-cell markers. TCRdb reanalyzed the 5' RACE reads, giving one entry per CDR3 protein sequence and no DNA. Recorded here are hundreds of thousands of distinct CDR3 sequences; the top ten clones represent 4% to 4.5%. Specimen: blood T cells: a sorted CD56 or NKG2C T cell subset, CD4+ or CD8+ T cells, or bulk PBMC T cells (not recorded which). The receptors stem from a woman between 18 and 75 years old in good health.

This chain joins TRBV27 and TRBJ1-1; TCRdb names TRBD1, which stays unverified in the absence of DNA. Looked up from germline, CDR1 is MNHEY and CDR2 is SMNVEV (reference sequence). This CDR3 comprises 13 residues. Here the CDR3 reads CASSLSLGGEAFF.

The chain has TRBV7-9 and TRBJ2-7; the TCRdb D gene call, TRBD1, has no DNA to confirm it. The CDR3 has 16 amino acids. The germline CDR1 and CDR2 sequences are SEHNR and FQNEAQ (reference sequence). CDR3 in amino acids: CASGAWGSTDSYEQYF.

CDR3 sequence: CASRQPGQNTGELFF. The chain recombines TRBV11-2 with TRBJ2-2; TCRdb calls TRBD1, which cannot be checked without DNA. The CDR3 is made up of 15 amino acids. Germline loops: CDR1 SGHAT, CDR2 FQNNGV.

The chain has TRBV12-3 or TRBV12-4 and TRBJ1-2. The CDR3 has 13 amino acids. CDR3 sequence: CASSWLGGGGYTF.

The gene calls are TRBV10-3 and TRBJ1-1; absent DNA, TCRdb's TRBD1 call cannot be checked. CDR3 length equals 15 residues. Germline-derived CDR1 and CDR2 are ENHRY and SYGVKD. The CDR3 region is CAISPRTAEKTEAFF.

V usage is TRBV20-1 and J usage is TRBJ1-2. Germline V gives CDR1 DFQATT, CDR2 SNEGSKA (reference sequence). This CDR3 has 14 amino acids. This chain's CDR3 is CSARARSANYGYTF.

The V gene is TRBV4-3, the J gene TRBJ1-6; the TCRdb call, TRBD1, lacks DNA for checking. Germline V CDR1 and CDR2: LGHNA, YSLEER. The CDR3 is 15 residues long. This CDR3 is CASSQVTGLNSPLHF.

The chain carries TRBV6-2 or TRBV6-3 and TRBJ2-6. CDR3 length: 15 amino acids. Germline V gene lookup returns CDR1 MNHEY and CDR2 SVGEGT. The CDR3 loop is CASSYVRSGANVLTF.

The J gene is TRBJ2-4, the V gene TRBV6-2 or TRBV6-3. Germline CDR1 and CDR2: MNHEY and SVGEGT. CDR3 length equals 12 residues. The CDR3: CASSNRRDIQYF.

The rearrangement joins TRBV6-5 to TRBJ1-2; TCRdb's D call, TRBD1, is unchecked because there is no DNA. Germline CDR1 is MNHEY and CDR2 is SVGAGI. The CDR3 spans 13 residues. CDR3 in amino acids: CASSLQGFYGYTF.

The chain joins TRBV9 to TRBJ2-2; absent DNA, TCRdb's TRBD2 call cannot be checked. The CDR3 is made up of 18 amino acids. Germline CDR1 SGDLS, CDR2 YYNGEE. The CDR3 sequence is CASSVEVEGTSWSGELFF.

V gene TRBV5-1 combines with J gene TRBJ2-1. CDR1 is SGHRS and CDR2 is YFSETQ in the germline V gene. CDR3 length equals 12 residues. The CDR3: CASSLDGRATFF.

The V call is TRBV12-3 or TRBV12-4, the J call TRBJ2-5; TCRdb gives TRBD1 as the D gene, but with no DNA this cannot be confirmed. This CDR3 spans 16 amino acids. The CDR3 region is CASSTPRVWVQETQYF.

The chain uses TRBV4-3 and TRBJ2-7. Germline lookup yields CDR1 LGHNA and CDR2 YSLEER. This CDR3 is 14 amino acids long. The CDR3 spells CASSQELLTHEQYF.

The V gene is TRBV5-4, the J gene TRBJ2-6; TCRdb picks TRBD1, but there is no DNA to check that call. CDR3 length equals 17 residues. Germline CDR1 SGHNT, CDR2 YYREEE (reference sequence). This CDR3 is CASSPQQGLYGANVLTF.

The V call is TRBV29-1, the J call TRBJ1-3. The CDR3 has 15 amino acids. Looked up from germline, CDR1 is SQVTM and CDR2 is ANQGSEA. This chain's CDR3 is CSVTIWESSGNTIYF.

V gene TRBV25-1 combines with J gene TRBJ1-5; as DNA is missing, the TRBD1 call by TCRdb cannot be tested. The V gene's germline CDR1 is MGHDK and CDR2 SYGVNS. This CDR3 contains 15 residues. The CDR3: CASSEGQGDGQPQHF.

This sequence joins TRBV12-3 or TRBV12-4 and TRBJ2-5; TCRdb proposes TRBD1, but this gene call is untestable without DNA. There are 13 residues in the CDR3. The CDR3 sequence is CASRPLEEGVMVF.